One sample yielded the 17 T cell receptor beta chains listed below, sequenced in a study of cytomegalovirus exposure and HLA in healthy donors. PCR amplification relied on 60 Vbeta primers (plus 13 Jbeta primers). The data were produced by immunoSEQ multiplex PCR, yet TCRdb's version contains in-frame clones alone and is incomplete. Among 150,000 or so clones, 75% to 85% were seen once, and the ten largest hold roughly 5.9%. What was sequenced was PBMCs. The receptors here all came from a woman between 40 and 50 years old in good health and CMV-seropositive.

This clone appeared a few times. This CDR3 reads CASSSMTQNTEAFF. Written as DNA, the CDR3 is TGTGCCAGCAGCTCCATGACACAGAACACTGAAGCTTTCTTT. The J gene is TRBJ1-1, the V gene TRBV5-5; D is unclear. The CDR3 runs to 14 residues. Trimming left V 3 bases short and J 1 base short, with 10 bases between. The germline V gene encodes CDR1 SGHKS and CDR2 YYEKEE (reference sequence).

The count of this clone is one. V and J are TRBV29-1 and TRBJ2-7; weak D call: TRBD2 (6 bases). There are 18 residues in the CDR3. V gave up 8 bases and J gave up 3 bases, with 32 bases separating them. Germline V gene data show CDR1 as SQVTM and CDR2 as ANQGSEA. This CDR3 is CSPFYRLWPIPGGYEQYF. The CDR3 region has the DNA TGCAGCCCCTTCTACAGGTTGTGGCCCATCCCCGGGGGCTACGAGCAGTACTTC.

This clone was counted once. The CDR3 DNA sequence: TGTGCCAGCAGGCGACTAGCGGGAGGAGAGACCCAGTACTTC. Translated: CASRRLAGGETQYF. The chain carries TRBV6-5 and TRBJ2-5; 13 bases line up with TRBD2. With V trimmed by 6 bases and J by 4 bases, 2 bases remained unmatched. The CDR3 is 14 residues long. Germline values: CDR1 MNHEY, CDR2 SVGAGI.

V gene TRBV6-5 combines with J gene TRBJ1-5; 9 nucleotides match TRBD1. V lost 0 bases to trimming and J lost 7 bases; unmatched junction nucleotides: 4. CDR3 length: 15 amino acids. Germline V gene sequence: CDR1 MNHEY, CDR2 SVGAGI. The DNA for the CDR3 is TGTGCCAGCAGTTACTCGAAGGGACAGGGACAGCCCCAGCATTTT. Residues: CASSYSKGQGQPQHF.

The gene calls are TRBV9 and TRBJ1-4; 9 nucleotides agree with TRBD1. The CDR3 is made up of 15 amino acids. Unmatched junction bases numbered 9, after V lost 5 bases and J lost 7 bases. Germline CDR1 is SGDLS and CDR2 is YYNGEE. CDR3 DNA sequence: TGTGCCAGCAGTACAACCGGGACAGGGAGTGAAAAACTGTTTTTT. This translates into CASSTTGTGSEKLFF.

This chain connects TRBV29-1 to TRBJ2-1; 9 nucleotides agree with TRBD2. The germline CDR1 and CDR2 sequences are SQVTM and ANQGSEA. V gave up 4 bases and J gave up 0 bases; unmatched junction bases: 10. The length of the CDR3 is 17 residues. CDR3: CSVVGGRAESSYNEQFF. Written as DNA, the CDR3 is TGCAGCGTTGTGGGCGGGAGGGCCGAGAGCTCCTACAATGAGCAGTTCTTC.

This rearrangement joins TRBV9 to TRBJ1-3; 8 bases agree with TRBD1. Germline V lookup: CDR1 SGDLS, CDR2 YYNGEE. The trim removed 4 bases at V and 0 bases at J, leaving 6 bases unmatched. The CDR3 runs to 16 residues. The CDR3 nucleotides read TGTGCCAGCAGCCCTACCAGGGGGCGCTCTGGAAACACCATATATTTT. It is translated as CASSPTRGRSGNTIYF.

The V gene is TRBV6-5, the J gene TRBJ2-1; maybe TRBD2 (6 bases). Looked up from germline, CDR1 is MNHEY and CDR2 is SVGAGI. The CDR3 has 16 residues. Trimming shortened V by 2 bases and J by 4 bases, and 15 bases separated the two germline ends. In DNA form, the CDR3 reads TGTGCCAGCAGTTACACCCGAGGGGCGGGATACAATGAGCAGTTCTTC. This codes for CASSYTRGAGYNEQFF.

The chain employs TRBV7-3 and TRBJ2-3; 10 nucleotides line up with TRBD2. Germline V CDR1 and CDR2: SGHTA, FQGTGA. Trimming at V came to 5 bases and at J to 6 bases, leaving 5 bases not matched to a gene. This CDR3 is 14 amino acids long. The chain's CDR3 is CASSLGTSVDTQYF. In DNA, the CDR3 is TGTGCCAGCAGCCTCGGGACTAGCGTTGATACGCAGTATTTT.

This clone was seen a single time. The same CDR3 is also encoded by other DNA sequences in this sample. The V call is TRBV30, the J call TRBJ2-3; D is undetermined. CDR1 is GTSNPN, CDR2 SVGIG, per germline (reference sequence). The V and J ends lost 0 bases and 5 bases respectively, with 6 bases between them. The CDR3 is 12 amino acids. CDR3 bases: TGTGCCTGGAGTGTAAGAGGAGATACGCAGTATTTT. Amino acids: CAWSVRGDTQYF.

The chain joins TRBV30 to TRBJ2-5, with 9 positions matching TRBD1. CDR3 length: 14 amino acids. The J segment lost 5 bases and the V segment lost 2 bases, leaving 6 bases of the junction unmatched. Germline V gene sequence: CDR1 GTSNPN, CDR2 SVGIG (reference sequence). The CDR3 bases are TGTGCCTGGAGTCTTTGGACAGGGGCGGAGACCCAGTACTTC. This encodes CAWSLWTGAETQYF.

This chain connects TRBV19 to TRBJ2-4; 9 bases are shared with TRBD1. The trim removed 5 bases at V and 7 bases at J, leaving 15 bases unmatched. The CDR3 covers 17 residues. Germline V gives CDR1 LNHDA, CDR2 SQIVND (reference sequence). CDR3 protein: CASSGGTGSGYRNIQYF. Written as DNA, the CDR3 is TGTGCCAGTAGTGGAGGGACAGGGAGTGGGTACCGGAACATTCAGTACTTC.

The chain combines TRBV9 with TRBJ2-2; 10 nucleotides line up with TRBD2. Germline CDR1 is SGDLS and CDR2 is YYNGEE. The trim removed 3 bases at V and 1 base at J, leaving 6 bases unmatched. The CDR3 spans 17 residues. The CDR3 loop reads CASSADLAGVNTGELFF. The CDR3 bases are TGTGCCAGCAGCGCCGATCTAGCGGGAGTGAACACCGGGGAGCTGTTTTTT. Full variable domain (remainder filled in from reference TRBV9 and TRBJ2-2): DSGVTQTPKHLITATGQRVTLRCSPRSGDLSVYWYQQSLDQGLQFLIQYYNGEERAKGNILERFSAQQFPDLHSELNLSSLELGDSALYFCASSADLAGVNTGELFFGEGSRLTVL.

The gene calls are TRBV30 and TRBJ2-1, with TRBD2 matching over 7 bases. The trim removed 2 bases at V and 1 base at J, leaving 5 bases unmatched. CDR3 length: 15 amino acids. The germline gives CDR1 GTSNPN, CDR2 SVGIG (reference sequence). The DNA for the CDR3 is TGTGCCTGGAGTCTGGGAGGGCCATCCTACAATGAGCAGTTCTTC. It codes for CAWSLGGPSYNEQFF.

The chain is built from TRBV30 and TRBJ2-2, with 8 positions matching TRBD1. The CDR3 extends over 17 amino acids. The V gene end was trimmed by 0 bases and the J gene end by 3 bases; junction bases not matched to a gene: 9. Germline CDR1 GTSNPN, CDR2 SVGIG (reference sequence). The CDR3 bases are TGTGCCTGGAGTGTACAAAGGACAGGGAGAGACACCGGGGAGCTGTTTTTT. Translation: CAWSVQRTGRDTGELFF. Supplemented by reference TRBV30 and TRBJ2-2, the full variable domain reads SQTIHQWPATLVQPVGSPLSLECTVEGTSNPNLYWYRQAAGRGLQLLFYSVGIGQISSEVPQNLSASRPQDRQFILSSKKLLLSDSGFYLCAWSVQRTGRDTGELFFGEGSRLTVL.

This sequence joins TRBV6-1 and TRBJ1-1; TRBD1 might be the D (5 bases). V was pared by 0 bases and J by 0 bases, with 11 bases between. Germline assignment: CDR1 MNHNS and CDR2 SASEGT. The CDR3 is 16 residues long. CDR3 sequence (DNA): TGTGCCAGCAGTGAAGCCCGGACATCTTTGAACACTGAAGCTTTCTTT. Translation: CASSEARTSLNTEAFF.

The rearrangement joins TRBV28 to TRBJ2-3; no reliable D call. V lost 4 bases, J lost 6 bases, and 8 bases lay in between. The CDR3 covers 12 residues. Germline loops: CDR1 MDHEN, CDR2 SYDVKM. The CDR3 loop is CASSSIGDTQYF. The CDR3 region has the DNA TGTGCCAGCAGTTCCATCGGGGATACGCAGTATTTT. The variable domain in full, completed from reference TRBV28 and TRBJ2-3, reads DVKVTQSSRYLVKRTGEKVFLECVQDMDHENMFWYRQDPGLGLRLIYFSYDVKMKEKGDIPEGYSVSREKKERFSLILESASTNQTSMYLCASSSIGDTQYFGPGTRLTVL.